Following are 12 T cell receptor beta chains from one sample sequenced in a study of beta chain features in type 1 diabetes. Study findings and constraints: In every one of the four CD4+ subsets, TCRB CDR3s were moderately but significantly shorter in Type 1 diabetes patients.

Reverse transcription of all isolated RNA meant that expressed TCRB transcripts were sequenced. Repertoires were generated with immunoSEQ multiplex PCR, while TCRdb's copy carries only in-frame clones and drops some. Counted here are over 600,000 clones, about an eighth occurring once; the ten biggest clones make up about 0.11%. No cognate antigen is known for these TCRs. Sequenced material: naive CD4+ T cells from blood. These receptors all stem from a man aged 30-40 years with type 1 diabetes.

The V gene is TRBV7-9, the J gene TRBJ1-2; tentative D call: TRBD1 (5 bases). This CDR3 has 12 amino acids. Germline V gene sequence: CDR1 SEHNR, CDR2 FQNEAQ (reference sequence). Trimming left V 6 bases short and J 2 bases short, with 7 bases between. Here the CDR3 reads CASSGGNYGYTF. The CDR3, as DNA: TGTGCCAGCAGTGGGGGGAACTATGGCTACACCTTC.

The table lists this clone with a few counts. The V call is TRBV4-3, the J call TRBJ1-5; no reliable D call. Between the trimmed V and J ends, which lost 0 bases and 11 bases, there was a span of 14 bases. The V gene's germline CDR1 is LGHNA and CDR2 YSLEER. The CDR3 spans 14 residues. This CDR3 is CASSQDHRSGTQHF. In DNA, the CDR3 is TGCGCCAGCAGCCAAGATCATCGTTCGGGGACCCAGCATTTT.

This clone was observed a handful of times. V is TRBV5-4 and J is TRBJ1-4; the D is unclear. Trimming pared 4 bases from V and 7 bases from J, leaving 14 bases between. Looked up from germline, CDR1 is SGHNT and CDR2 is YYREEE (reference sequence). The CDR3 is 14 amino acids. The CDR3 DNA is TGTGCCAGCAGCCCGCCCGAGGGCGGTGAAAAACTGTTTTTT. Translated, it gives CASSPPEGGEKLFF.

The chain is built from TRBV13 and TRBJ2-5, with a weak D call TRBD1 (5 bases). Between the trimmed V and J ends, which lost 1 base and 7 bases, there was a span of 13 bases. The germline gives CDR1 PRHDT, CDR2 FYEKMQ (reference sequence). The CDR3 contains 14 residues. The CDR3: CASSLEGAGWTQYF. The CDR3 DNA reads as TGTGCCAGCAGCTTAGAAGGGGCAGGGTGGACCCAGTACTTC.

The J gene is TRBJ2-3, the V gene TRBV7-2; the D is unclear. Trimming stripped 7 bases from V and 2 bases from J, with 19 bases between. The CDR3 consists of 16 residues. The V gene's germline CDR1 is SGHTA and CDR2 FQGNSA. The CDR3 DNA is TGTGCCAGCAACCCAAATATACCTGGGCACACAGATACGCAGTATTTT. Translation gives CASNPNIPGHTDTQYF.

The rearrangement links TRBV27 to TRBJ2-7; TRBD1 might be the D (6 bases). The CDR3 runs to 13 residues. Per germline, CDR1 MNHEY and CDR2 SMNVEV (reference sequence). Trimming pared 4 bases from V and 4 bases from J, leaving 11 bases between. The CDR3 region is CASSSSTGYEQYF. The CDR3 DNA sequence: TGTGCCAGCAGTTCCTCAACAGGGTACGAGCAGTACTTC.

This clone has a handful of counts. The chain links TRBV9 to TRBJ2-1; unclear D gene. V lost 0 bases and J 0 bases, leaving 10 bases between the germline ends. CDR3 length: 16 amino acids. Germline assignment: CDR1 SGDLS and CDR2 YYNGEE. The CDR3 protein is CASSVEGHSSYNEQFF. The DNA for the CDR3 is TGTGCCAGCAGCGTAGAGGGTCACAGCTCCTACAATGAGCAGTTCTTC.

This chain connects TRBV6-5 to TRBJ1-3; 7 bases line up with TRBD1. CDR1 is MNHEY, CDR2 SVGAGI, per germline. The CDR3 sequence is 15 residues long. After removal of 5 bases from V and 0 bases from J, the junction contained 4 bases not matched to a gene. CDR3 sequence reads: CASSPTGHSGNTIYF. The CDR3 DNA sequence: TGTGCCAGCAGTCCGACAGGGCACTCTGGAAACACCATATATTTT.

This clone showed up just a few times. The chain employs TRBV15 and TRBJ1-5, with TRBD1 as a possible D gene (5 bases). Germline lookup yields CDR1 LNHNV and CDR2 YYDKDF (reference sequence). The CDR3 sequence is 16 residues long. V was cut by 0 bases and J by 5 bases, with 14 bases left in between. CDR3 DNA sequence: TGTGCCACCAGCAGAGATCAGGCAGGGCTTCATCAGCCCCAGCATTTT. Protein: CATSRDQAGLHQPQHF.

This clone was observed a few times. Germline and junction disagree at one end, which may indicate a read error. The chain links TRBV6-6 to TRBJ2-5; tentative D call: TRBD2 (6 bases). Germline assignment: CDR1 MNHNY and CDR2 SVGAGI (reference sequence). The CDR3 is made up of 12 amino acids. CDR3 amino acids: CATRQGTLEFDF. CDR3 bases: TGTGCCACCCGCCAAGGGACTTTAGAATTCGACTTC.

The CDR3 sequence: CASSYGRQGSGNTQYF. CDR3 bases: TGTGCCAGCAGTTACGGAAGACAGGGATCCGGAAATACGCAGTATTTT. V and J are TRBV6-5 and TRBJ2-3; TRBD1 aligns across 7 bases. V trimming: 2 bases; J trimming: 7 bases; junction bases outside the gene matches: 12. The CDR3 is made up of 16 amino acids. Germline V lookup: CDR1 MNHEY, CDR2 SVGAGI.

As regards this clone: This may come from a read error, since a much larger clone is one base off. CDR3 sequence: CASSLAETQYF. The CDR3 nucleotides are TGTGCCAGCAGCTTGGCAGAGACCCAGTACTTC. The chain has TRBV5-8 and TRBJ2-5; no reliable D call. The CDR3 contains 11 residues. The germline CDR1 and CDR2 sequences are SGHTS and YDEGEE. V gave up 0 bases and J gave up 4 bases, with 1 base separating them.